This T cell receptor (beta chain) came from a study of T-cell reconstitution after alpha-beta-depleted transplantation in children. In regard to this clonotype: No antigen is known for it.

Unique molecular identifiers were incorporated when the TCRbeta library was constructed. One entry per CDR3 protein, called by TCRdb with MiXCR from the PCR reads. Among about 590,000 distinct CDR3 sequences listed, around 13% were seen once. Points from the study as a whole: Expanded graft clones numbering several hundred reportedly gave rise to alpha-beta T cells about two months after transplant. T-cell counts and diversity at one year following transplant were attributed mainly to newly produced T cells. Surviving recipient T cells and intrathymic progenitors accounted for some patients' high TCRbeta diversity at day 60.

This CDR3 has 15 residues. Between the trimmed V and J ends, which lost 5 bases and 6 bases, there was a span of 16 bases. Germline V gives CDR1 SEHNR, CDR2 FQNEAQ (reference sequence). This receptor was identified in a male patient younger than 18 who had a stem cell transplant for acute myeloid leukemia, so the T cells may come from the graft donor. The rearrangement links TRBV7-9 to TRBJ2-2; a possible D gene is TRBD2 (5 bases). The sequencing used PBMCs, mostly from graft donor cells, collected 360 days after TCRalphabeta/CD19-depleted stem cell transplant. The DNA of the CDR3 is TGTGCCAGCAGCCGAATACTAGGCCCTTCCGGGGAGCTGTTTTTT. Protein product: CASSRILGPSGELFF. Drawing the rest from reference TRBV7-9 and TRBJ2-2, the complete variable domain is DTGVSQNPRHKITKRGQNVTFRCDPISEHNRLYWYRQTLGQGPEFLTYFQNEAQLEKSRLLSDRFSAERPKGSFSTLEIQRTEQGDSAMYLCASSRILGPSGELFFGEGSRLTVL.